Presented here are 13 T cell receptor beta chains from one specimen sequenced in a study of T cell changes during pregnancy in multiple sclerosis. This table comes from immunoSEQ multiplex PCR, and its TCRdb copy is limited to in-frame clones, with some not included. Of under 50,000 clones in the sample, roughly nine tenths were seen once. Source: peripheral blood, taken in the first trimester of pregnancy. The source is a female donor in good health, enrolled as a control in a pregnancy study.

The chain combines TRBV19 with TRBJ2-7, with D perhaps matching TRBD2 (5 bases). V lost 3 bases, J lost 0 bases, and 12 bases lay in between. The CDR3 spans 15 residues. Per the germline V gene, CDR1 is LNHDA and CDR2 is SQIVND (reference sequence). The CDR3 nucleotides read TGTGCCAGTAGTATTTACCGAGGGAGCTCCTACGAGCAGTACTTC. Translated: CASSIYRGSSYEQYF.

The chain uses TRBV4-1 and TRBJ2-5, with 8 bases identical to TRBD1. Germline V lookup: CDR1 MGHRA, CDR2 YSYEKL. The CDR3 spans 15 residues. V trimming: 0 bases; J trimming: 5 bases; junction bases outside the gene matches: 5. The CDR3: CASSQDPDRGETQYF. In DNA form, the CDR3 reads TGCGCCAGCAGCCAAGATCCCGACAGGGGCGAGACCCAGTACTTC.

V and J are TRBV4-3 and TRBJ1-4; D possibly corresponds to TRBD1 (5 bases). Trimming pared 6 bases from V and 4 bases from J, leaving 12 bases between. CDR1 and CDR2 (germline): LGHNA, YSLEER. This CDR3 comprises 14 residues. Here the CDR3 reads CASRETELNEKLFF. Here the CDR3 DNA reads TGCGCCAGCAGGGAGACAGAGCTTAATGAAAAACTGTTTTTT.

This sequence joins TRBV5-1 and TRBJ1-5; D uncertain. The CDR3 totals 15 residues. The germline V and J ends were trimmed by 1 base and 0 bases, with 8 bases remaining between them. Germline V gene data show CDR1 as SGHRS and CDR2 as YFSETQ. The CDR3 sequence: CASSLSSDSNQPQHF. The CDR3 bases are TGCGCCAGCAGCTTGTCCAGCGATAGCAATCAGCCCCAGCATTTT. The entire variable domain, with the rest obtained from reference TRBV5-1 and TRBJ1-5, is as follows: KAGVTQTPRYLIKTRGQQVTLSCSPISGHRSVSWYQQTPGQGLQFLFEYFSETQRNKGNFPGRFSGRQFSNSRSEMNVSTLELGDSALYLCASSLSSDSNQPQHFGDGTRLSIL.

This chain links TRBV18 with TRBJ1-1, with 7 bases matching TRBD1. The CDR3 extends over 14 amino acids. Trimming took 5 bases from V and 0 from J; bases not matched to a gene: 3. Germline V lookup: CDR1 KGHSH, CDR2 LQKENI. Here the CDR3 reads CASSSTGLNTEAFF. DNA for the CDR3: TGTGCCAGCTCATCGACAGGGTTGAACACTGAAGCTTTCTTT.

The V and J genes are TRBV10-3 and TRBJ1-5, with 7 nucleotides matching TRBD1. Germline CDR1 reads ENHRY; CDR2 reads SYGVKD. The CDR3 spans 14 residues. Trimming at V came to 6 bases and at J to 2 bases, leaving 4 bases not matched to a gene. In DNA form, the CDR3 reads TGTGCCATCAGCCAGGGGGTCGGCAATCAGCCCCAGCATTTT. As protein: CAISQGVGNQPQHF.

The chain joins TRBV6-6 to TRBJ2-3, with TRBD2 matching 7 bases. Unmatched junction bases numbered 11, after V lost 7 bases and J lost 1 base. The germline V gene has CDR1 MNHNY and CDR2 SVGAGI (reference sequence). The CDR3 contains 16 residues. CDR3 bases: TGTGCCAGCATAAGGGATCGAACTAGCGGCACAGATACGCAGTATTTT. The encoded protein is CASIRDRTSGTDTQYF.

This chain uses TRBV27 with TRBJ1-2; TRBD1 agrees at 8 bases. Germline assignment: CDR1 MNHEY and CDR2 SMNVEV (reference sequence). The J segment lost 8 bases and the V segment lost 5 bases, leaving 7 bases of the junction unmatched. The CDR3 covers 13 residues. This CDR3 reads CASSRTGIGGYTF. The CDR3 region has the DNA TGTGCCAGCAGTCGGACAGGGATTGGCGGCTACACCTTC.

The chain joins TRBV27 to TRBJ2-5; 7 bases are a match to TRBD2. This CDR3 is built from 15 residues. V lost 2 bases, J lost 2 bases, and 5 bases stayed unmatched. Germline values: CDR1 MNHEY, CDR2 SMNVEV (reference sequence). In DNA, the CDR3 is TGTGCCAGCAGTTTAACGGCCGGGGGGCAAGAGACCCAGTACTTC. Amino acids: CASSLTAGGQETQYF.

The V gene is TRBV5-8, the J gene TRBJ2-7; the D is unclear. Germline values: CDR1 SGHTS, CDR2 YDEGEE. The CDR3 covers 11 residues. Trimming stripped 3 bases from V and 3 bases from J, with 4 bases between. The CDR3 sequence is CASSYYYEQYF. The CDR3 nucleotides read TGTGCCAGCAGCTACTACTACGAGCAGTACTTC.

The chain uses TRBV29-1 and TRBJ2-2, with D unclear. This CDR3 spans 15 amino acids. V dropped 4 bases and J dropped 2 bases, with 14 bases sitting between them. Germline loops: CDR1 SQVTM, CDR2 ANQGSEA. CDR3 sequence (DNA): TGCAGCGTTGTTGTCGGCGGTACAAACACCGGGGAGCTGTTTTTT. Translation: CSVVVGGTNTGELFF.

V usage is TRBV6-6 and J usage is TRBJ2-3, with 8 bases matching TRBD1. Per the germline V gene, CDR1 is MNHNY and CDR2 is SVGAGI (reference sequence). The V segment lost 7 bases and the J segment 5 bases; nucleotides outside the gene matches: 5. This CDR3 is built from 13 residues. The CDR3 DNA sequence: TGTGCCAGCAAGCCAGGGGGCAAAGATACGCAGTATTTT. This sequence encodes CASKPGGKDTQYF.

V usage is TRBV6-5 and J usage is TRBJ1-1; D gene unclear. Trimming took 4 bases from V and 2 from J, leaving 8 bases between them. Germline values: CDR1 MNHEY, CDR2 SVGAGI. The CDR3 is 13 residues long. This CDR3 reads CASSLGSNTEAFF. In DNA form, the CDR3 reads TGTGCCAGCAGTTTGGGGAGTAACACTGAAGCTTTCTTT.